This TCR beta chain came from a study of blood T cell repertoires in COVID-19. Study details: COVID-19 samples collected from the United States, Italy and Spain covered acute and convalescent phases. T cells, B-cell-depleted T cells, or PBMCs supplied cDNA or gDNA.

As processed by the authors: Quantification of nucleated cells was approximated via reference gene primer amplification. Clones were read by immunoSEQ multiplex PCR, and TCRdb kept only the in-frame ones, dropping some. That table furnishes V, J and clone size, whereas the DNA furnished D and trimming. Here the sample spans tens of thousands of clones, about 90% being singletons. Per the germline V gene, CDR1 is MNHEY and CDR2 is SMNVEV (reference sequence). The CDR3 consists of 14 residues. With V trimmed by 4 bases and J by 5 bases, 5 bases remained unmatched. The chain is built from TRBV27 and TRBJ1-5; 7 bases map to TRBD1. The receptor was derived from a human donor in a cohort sampled during active COVID-19. Specimen: peripheral blood. The CDR3 sequence: CASSYSGGHQPQHF. The CDR3 nucleotides are TGTGCCAGCAGTTATTCAGGGGGGCATCAGCCCCAGCATTTT.